Each of the 6 T cell receptor beta chains below was sequenced from the same sample in a study of cytomegalovirus exposure and HLA in healthy donors. Assay: immunoSEQ multiplex PCR; the TCRdb copy retains only in-frame clones and omits some. This sample has 65,000 to 95,000 clones, with 93% found just once. Sequencing used PBMCs. The receptor source for this set is a woman in her twenties or thirties in good health and CMV-seronegative.

The rearrangement joins TRBV5-5 to TRBJ1-2; 8 nucleotides match TRBD1. Germline values: CDR1 SGHKS, CDR2 YYEKEE (reference sequence). The V segment lost 4 bases and the J segment 3 bases; nucleotides outside the gene matches: 8. This CDR3 has 15 residues. CDR3 region: CASSGQGISYYGYTF. The DNA for the CDR3 is TGTGCCAGCAGCGGACAGGGAATCTCATACTATGGCTACACCTTC.

The chain joins TRBV6-1 to TRBJ2-3; TRBD2 matches 8 bases. Losses at the gene ends were 3 bases for V and 4 bases for J; bases not matched to a gene: 6. The CDR3 covers 15 residues. The germline gives CDR1 MNHNS, CDR2 SASEGT. In DNA, the CDR3 is TGTGCCAGCAGTGATAGGGGCGGGGGGCCAGATACGCAGTATTTT. Its translation is CASSDRGGGPDTQYF.

The chain employs TRBV10-3 and TRBJ1-2, with TRBD1 matching 8 bases. Germline V gene sequence: CDR1 ENHRY, CDR2 SYGVKD. The V and J ends lost 6 bases and 8 bases, in that order; junction bases with no gene match: 11. This CDR3 spans 14 amino acids. The CDR3 region is CAISELDREQGYTF. The DNA for the CDR3 is TGTGCCATCAGCGAGCTGGACAGGGAGCAGGGCTACACCTTC.

The chain is built from TRBV28 and TRBJ1-2, with 12 bases lining up with TRBD1. The CDR3 length is 15 residues. Germline V gene lookup returns CDR1 MDHEN and CDR2 SYDVKM. The ends lost 2 bases at V and 8 bases at J; junction bases unmatched: 6. In DNA form, the CDR3 reads TGTGCCAGCAGTTTAGGGGGACAGGGGGCGTCAGGCTACACCTTC. It encodes CASSLGGQGASGYTF.

This clone was detected only a few times. The chain has TRBV5-1 and TRBJ1-1; 8 bases line up with TRBD1. The CDR3 runs 13 residues. The V gene end was trimmed by 7 bases and the J gene end by 3 bases; junction bases not matched to a gene: 5. Germline V gene sequence: CDR1 SGHRS, CDR2 YFSETQ. The CDR3 region is CASRGQGDTEAFF. CDR3 sequence (DNA): TGCGCCAGCCGCGGACAGGGTGACACTGAAGCTTTCTTT. The full variable domain, in which reference TRBV5-1 and TRBJ1-1 provide the parts outside the CDR3, is KAGVTQTPRYLIKTRGQQVTLSCSPISGHRSVSWYQQTPGQGLQFLFEYFSETQRNKGNFPGRFSGRQFSNSRSEMNVSTLELGDSALYLCASRGQGDTEAFFGQGTRLTVV.

In this sample, this clone turned up once. The chain joins TRBV25-1 to TRBJ2-7; 11 bases line up with TRBD2. Germline V gene sequence: CDR1 MGHDK, CDR2 SYGVNS. V lost 6 bases to trimming and J lost 1 base; unmatched junction nucleotides: 5. The CDR3 is 15 amino acids. The CDR3 here is CASRETSGASYEQYF. CDR3 in DNA: TGTGCCAGCAGGGAGACTAGCGGGGCTTCCTACGAGCAGTACTTC.